These 5 T cell receptor beta chains were sequenced from one sample in a study of T-cell memory formation after mild COVID-19. TCRdb reprocessed the 5' RACE reads with MiXCR, giving one entry per CDR3 protein. Among 84,000 or so distinct CDR3 sequences listed, roughly 14% were seen once. The source material was PBMCs or a T cell subset sorted from them (not recorded which). These receptors came from an adult woman who had mild COVID-19 (a few samples of this study predate the infection). Cell type and time point are not known.

The chain employs TRBV5-5 and TRBJ1-3, with 10 bases aligning to TRBD1. CDR1 is SGHKS and CDR2 is YYEKEE in the germline V gene (reference sequence). J was trimmed by 2 bases and V by 4 bases; bases with no gene match: 3. The CDR3 runs to 15 residues. CDR3 bases: TGTGCCAGCAGCATCGGGACAGGGGCTGGAAACACCATATATTTT. Amino acids: CASSIGTGAGNTIYF.

The V and J genes are TRBV19 and TRBJ1-1; D ambiguous. The CDR3 totals 15 residues. V lost 5 bases, J lost 1 base, and 14 bases lay in between. Germline V gene sequence: CDR1 LNHDA, CDR2 SQIVND (reference sequence). The CDR3 bases are TGTGCCAGTAGTGCCCGGCCCGGCGGGAACACTGAAGCTTTCTTT. Amino acids: CASSARPGGNTEAFF. Complete variable domain (other parts from reference TRBV19 and TRBJ1-1): DGGITQSPKYLFRKEGQNVTLSCEQNLNHDAMYWYRQDPGQGLRLIYYSQIVNDFQKGDIAEGYSVSREKKESFPLTVTSAQKNPTAFYLCASSARPGGNTEAFFGQGTRLTVV.

The chain is built from TRBV5-1 and TRBJ2-7; TRBD1 agrees at 10 bases. Germline CDR1 and CDR2: SGHRS and YFSETQ. The CDR3 is 16 residues long. V trimming: 3 bases; J trimming: 7 bases; junction bases outside the gene matches: 13. The CDR3 reads CASSYYPGTGDEEQYF. Written as DNA, the CDR3 is TGCGCCAGCAGCTACTACCCCGGGACAGGGGATGAGGAGCAGTACTTC.

The V call is TRBV7-9, the J call TRBJ2-7; D not resolved. Per germline, CDR1 SEHNR and CDR2 FQNEAQ (reference sequence). The V end lost 5 bases, the J end lost 3 bases, and 5 bases lay between the germline ends. This CDR3 contains 11 residues. This chain's CDR3 is CASSGHYEQYF. CDR3 coding DNA: TGTGCCAGCAGCGGGCACTACGAGCAGTACTTC.

The genes are TRBV12-3 or TRBV12-4 and TRBJ2-2, with 11 bases matching TRBD2. CDR3 length equals 16 residues. The V gene end was trimmed by 3 bases and the J gene end by 2 bases; junction bases not matched to a gene: 2. The CDR3 loop reads CASSFTSGSNTGELFF. The DNA of the CDR3 is TGTGCCAGCAGTTTTACTAGCGGGAGTAACACCGGGGAGCTGTTTTTT.